This entry is about one T cell receptor beta chain. Treatment: oral pan-JAK inhibitor, 5-10 mg twice daily. Once RNA had been extracted, it was reverse transcribed into cDNA to act as the sequencing template. The method was immunoSEQ multiplex PCR; TCRdb's version includes in-frame clones alone and lacks a portion of them. There are 150,000 to 200,000 clones in the sample; around 71% occur only once, and roughly 0.85% lies in the top ten. The data derive from a study of CD8+ T cells in alopecia areata. This CDR3 contains 14 residues. V shed 2 bases and J shed 0 bases, with 6 bases lying between them. Germline assignment: CDR1 MNHEY and CDR2 SMNVEV (reference sequence).

V usage is TRBV27 and J usage is TRBJ2-3; D is unresolved. This receptor was taken from a human donor with alopecia areata. Sequencing was performed on CD4+ T cells sorted from blood, taken at week 4, from a patient treated with tofacitinib. The CDR3 sequence is CASSLRVSTDTQYF. DNA for the CDR3: TGTGCCAGCAGTTTAAGGGTTAGCACAGATACGCAGTATTTT.